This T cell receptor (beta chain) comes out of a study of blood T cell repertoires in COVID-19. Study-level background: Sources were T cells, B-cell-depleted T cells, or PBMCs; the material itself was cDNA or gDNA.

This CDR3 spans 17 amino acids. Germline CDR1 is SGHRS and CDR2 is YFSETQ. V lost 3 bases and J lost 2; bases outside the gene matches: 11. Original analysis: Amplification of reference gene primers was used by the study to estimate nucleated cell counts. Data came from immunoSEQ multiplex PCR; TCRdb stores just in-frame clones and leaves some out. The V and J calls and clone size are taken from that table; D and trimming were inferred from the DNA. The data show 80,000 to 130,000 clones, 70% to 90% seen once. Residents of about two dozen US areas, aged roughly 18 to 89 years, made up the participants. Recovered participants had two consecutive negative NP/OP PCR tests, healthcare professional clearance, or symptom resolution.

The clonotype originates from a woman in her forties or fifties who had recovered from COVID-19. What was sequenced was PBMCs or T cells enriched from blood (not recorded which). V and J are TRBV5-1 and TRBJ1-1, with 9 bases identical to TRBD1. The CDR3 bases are TGCGCCAGCAGCTCCAGATCCGGGACAGGGATAAACACTGAAGCTTTCTTT. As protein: CASSSRSGTGINTEAFF.